The clone carrying this T cell receptor beta chain turned up a few times. Its antigen remains unknown. These data are taken from a study of blood T cells in healthy people across ages. A second PCR, run for roughly 7 to 12 cycles, used a sample-barcoded 5' primer plus a J-beta primer mix. TCRdb reprocessed the 5' RACE reads via MiXCR and lists one record per CDR3 protein. The sample has about 900,000 distinct CDR3 sequences; under 50% are singletons. Researchers report isolating at least 7 million PBMCs per sample. Notes on the study in general: Estimates based on one million T cells were treated as lower bounds. The study found TCR beta diversity correlated strongly with naive T cell percentage.

This CDR3 is built from 14 residues. Trimming stripped 0 bases from V and 8 bases from J, with 11 bases between. Germline-derived CDR1 and CDR2 are SGHRS and YFSETQ. V and J are TRBV5-1 and TRBJ1-4; no definite D call. The TCR comes from a man aged 30-40 years in good health. Source material: blood. The CDR3 is CASSLAGAREKLFF. CDR3 DNA sequence: TGCGCCAGCAGCTTGGCCGGAGCACGCGAAAAACTGTTTTTT.